This paragraph reports one T cell receptor beta chain. Its antigen is unknown. The method was immunoSEQ multiplex PCR; TCRdb's version includes in-frame clones alone and lacks a portion of them. Of around 2.5 million clones in the sample, over 85% were seen once. These data originate in a study of shared clonotypes between healthy human individuals. Study information: Used for every donor were three CD4 naive, three CD4 memory, two CD8 naive and one CD8 memory plate. Study findings and constraints: Though the depth was large, rarefaction showed that sorted-subset sequencing was incomplete. The authors expected sequencing depth to affect clonotype sharing among donors.

CD45RA+ naive and CD45RA-negative memory subsets were separated from CD4+ cells. Trimming cost V 0 bases and J 6 bases, with 13 bases left between them. CDR1 is SGHRS, CDR2 YFSETQ, per germline. The CDR3 length is 14 residues. The source material was naive CD4+ T cells from PBMCs. Subset noted: CD45RA+ positively selected. The receptor was isolated from a man aged 18-30 years in good health. Some clones in this sample may be carry-over from other donors' samples. The J gene is TRBJ2-7, the V gene TRBV5-1; D perhaps matches TRBD1 (6 bases). CDR3 sequence: CASSLAQGTGEQYF. The CDR3 DNA reads as TGCGCCAGCAGCTTGGCCCAGGGGACGGGCGAGCAGTACTTC.